This T cell receptor beta chain was identified during a study of PD-1 blockade in classical Hodgkin lymphoma. The ends were cut back, 8 bases at V and 5 bases at J, with 13 bases in the middle. The CDR3 is 12 residues long. Per the germline V gene, CDR1 is ENHRY and CDR2 is SYGVKD. Generated by immunoSEQ multiplex PCR, the TCRdb table keeps only in-frame clones and is missing some. The table includes more than 85,000 clones, roughly 87% detected once. Time point indicated: cycle 4 day 1 (C4D1), after about 6 weeks of nivolumab. There was relapse after autologous stem cell transplantation in every patient, and there was variation in brentuximab vedotin exposure.

The rearrangement links TRBV10-3 to TRBJ2-7; maybe TRBD2 (7 bases). The source is a human donor with classical Hodgkin lymphoma. Specimen: peripheral blood mononuclear cells (PBMCs), collected before the fourth cycle of nivolumab. The CDR3 here is CAISWGGDEQYF. In DNA form, the CDR3 reads TGTGCCATCTCGTGGGGGGGCGACGAGCAGTACTTC.